These T cell receptor beta chains were read from a single sample in a study of T cells in Graves' hyperthyroidism and ophthalmopathy. TCRdb re-called the multiplex PCR reads with MiXCR, one entry per CDR3 protein. The sample has 400,000 to 500,000 distinct CDR3 sequences, roughly 15% seen once; the top ten hold 13%. Sequenced material: blood. The source of these receptors is a man younger than 35 with Graves' ophthalmopathy. CDR3s include the opening cysteine and the closing phenylalanine or tryptophan. D genes are given only for firm matches. Rows give clone size only sometimes, using once, few, many, or a class for an expanded clone.

TRBV6-5,TRBJ2-1,-,-,TGTGCCAGCAGTTACAGGGCCTACGAGCAGTTCTTC,CASSYRAYEQFF
TRBV19,TRBJ1-1,-,few,TGTGCCAGTAGTATGGGAGTCAGGGCGAACACTGAAGCTTTCTTT,CASSMGVRANTEAFF
TRBV7-2,TRBJ2-3,-,many,TGTGCCAGCAGCTTCGACACAGATACGCAGTATTTT,CASSFDTDTQYF
TRBV30,TRBJ1-2,-,few,TGTGCCTGGAGCCCCAGACAGGAAGGGGGCTACACCTTC,CAWSPRQEGGYTF
TRBV28,TRBJ2-7,-,many,TGTGCCAGCCTCCGGGGGGCCAACGAGCAGTACTTC,CASLRGANEQYF
TRBV30,TRBJ2-2,TRBD1,many,TGTGCCTTGAACCGGGACAGGGCCGGGGAGCTGTTTTTT,CALNRDRAGELFF
TRBV10-1,TRBJ2-7,TRBD1,many,TGCGCCAGCAGTGAGTCGGGGACAGGGGAAAACGAGCAGTACTTC,CASSESGTGENEQYF
TRBV4-1,TRBJ1-4,TRBD1,-,TGTGCCAGCAGCCAAGATCACAGGACAGGGTATGAAAAACTGTTTTTT,CASSQDHRTGYEKLFF
TRBV11-1,TRBJ1-6,-,many,TGTGCCAGCAGCTTTGCACAGGGAGGTTTATCACCCCTCCACTTT,CASSFAQGGLSPLHF
TRBV30,TRBJ1-4,-,-,TGTGCCTGGAGCGGGGACTCAATGAATGAAAAACTGTTTTTT,CAWSGDSMNEKLFF
TRBV2,TRBJ2-7,TRBD1,many,TGTGCCAGCAGGCCGGGACAGGAATACGAGCAGTACTTC,CASRPGQEYEQYF
TRBV11-2,TRBJ1-1,-,many,TGTGCCAGCAGCTTAGATTACACGGATGAAGCTTTCTTT,CASSLDYTDEAFF
TRBV11-2,TRBJ2-5,-,medium-sized,TGTGCCAGCAGCTCGACGTGGAACCAAGAGACCCAGTACTTC,CASSSTWNQETQYF
TRBV7-8,TRBJ2-1,-,many,TGTGCCAGCAGCTCAGTAGGGAGAGCATTCTACAATGAGCAGTTCTTC,CASSSVGRAFYNEQFF
TRBV11-3,TRBJ2-2,TRBD2,-,TGTGCCAGCAGCTTAGAAGCGGGAGGGAACACCGGGGAGCTGTTTTTT,CASSLEAGGNTGELFF
TRBV6-1,TRBJ2-1,-,-,TGTGCCAGCAGTGACCTGGGGGGGGGGCCGATCAATGAGCAGTTCTTC,CASSDLGGGPINEQFF